Following are 28 T cell receptor beta chains from one sample sequenced in a study of T cells in Graves' hyperthyroidism and ophthalmopathy. There were TCR beta CDR3 regions amplified from RNA transcripts. HTBI primers were used for first-round RT-PCR of the TCR CDR3. TCRdb called the multiplex PCR reads again in MiXCR, with one record for every CDR3 protein. The sample lists around 500,000 distinct CDR3 sequences, 20% to 25% occurring once. The sample was blood. The receptors originated from a woman aged 70-85 years with Graves' ophthalmopathy.

Note on this clonotype: At one end the junction does not follow the germline gene, possibly because of a read error. The chain is built from TRBV7-2 and TRBJ1-1, with D tentatively TRBD1 (6 bases). Germline CDR1 SGHTA, CDR2 FQGNSA. The CDR3 is 15 residues long. The chain's CDR3 is CASSLVGGLNPEAFF. The CDR3 DNA reads TGTGCCAGCAGCTTAGTCGGGGGGCTGAACCCTGAAGCTTTCTTT.

This chain uses TRBV19 with TRBJ2-1, with D possibly TRBD2 on 6 matching bases. This CDR3 comprises 14 residues. Trimming cost V 0 bases and J 5 bases, with 8 bases left between them. The V gene's germline CDR1 is LNHDA and CDR2 SQIVND (reference sequence). The CDR3 DNA reads TGTGCCAGTAGTATAGAGCGGGGAGACAATGAGCAGTTCTTC. Translated: CASSIERGDNEQFF.

This clonotype has only a few counts. The chain couples TRBV14 to TRBJ1-2; D remains unclear. The CDR3 is 13 residues long. In germline, CDR1 is SGHDN, CDR2 FVKESK. V shed 5 bases and J shed 5 bases, with 12 bases lying between them. The chain's CDR3 is CASSGRRLYGYTF. CDR3 nucleotide sequence: TGTGCCAGCAGCGGGAGGAGGCTATATGGCTACACCTTC.

This clonotype was counted only a few times. The chain combines TRBV20-1 with TRBJ1-1; D gene ambiguous. The CDR3 contains 12 residues. Germline V gives CDR1 DFQATT, CDR2 SNEGSKA (reference sequence). V shed 0 bases and J shed 6 bases, with 8 bases lying between them. The CDR3 loop reads CSAREQGAEAFF. CDR3 bases: TGCAGTGCTAGAGAACAAGGTGCTGAAGCTTTCTTT.

The rearrangement joins TRBV27 to TRBJ2-3, with 10 bases lining up with TRBD1. The V gene end was trimmed by 7 bases and the J gene end by 2 bases; junction bases not matched to a gene: 12. The CDR3 spans 17 residues. Per the germline V gene, CDR1 is MNHEY and CDR2 is SMNVEV (reference sequence). The CDR3 reads CASTPDRGFLDTDTQYF. The DNA for the CDR3 is TGTGCCAGCACCCCGGACAGGGGGTTTCTGGACACAGATACGCAGTATTTT.

This clonotype has ten or more counts. The chain carries TRBV29-1 and TRBJ1-6; 9 bases are shared with TRBD1. The V segment lost 4 bases and the J segment 7 bases; nucleotides outside the gene matches: 2. Germline assignment: CDR1 SQVTM and CDR2 ANQGSEA. This CDR3 is 13 amino acids long. CDR3: CSVADRGNSPLHF. In nucleotides, the CDR3 is TGCAGCGTTGCGGACAGGGGAAATTCACCCCTCCACTTT.

The chain couples TRBV20-1 to TRBJ2-7; a possible D gene is TRBD2 (5 bases). In germline, CDR1 is DFQATT, CDR2 SNEGSKA (reference sequence). The CDR3 spans 14 residues. The germline V and J ends were trimmed by 5 bases and 3 bases, with 17 bases remaining between them. The chain's CDR3 is CSASGRTRDYEQYF. The DNA for the CDR3 is TGCAGTGCTTCCGGACGGACTCGAGACTACGAGCAGTACTTC.

The rearrangement links TRBV30 to TRBJ1-2, with unresolved D. CDR1 and CDR2 from the germline V gene are GTSNPN and SVGIG (reference sequence). Trimming cost V 0 bases and J 8 bases, with 13 bases left between them. CDR3 size: 13 residues. CDR3 coding DNA: TGTGCCTGGAGTGTAACCGTGAGCCAAGGCTACACCTTC. As protein: CAWSVTVSQGYTF.

The chain joins TRBV9 to TRBJ2-2; D gene ambiguous. Germline V gene lookup returns CDR1 SGDLS and CDR2 YYNGEE. V lost 2 bases, J lost 1 base, and 9 bases lay in between. The CDR3 covers 15 residues. CDR3: CASSVVFGNTGELFF. The CDR3 DNA reads as TGTGCCAGCAGCGTCGTCTTTGGGAACACCGGGGAGCTGTTTTTT.

The J gene is TRBJ1-1, the V gene TRBV9; 7 bases align to TRBD1. V lost 3 bases and J lost 4; bases outside the gene matches: 3. This CDR3 has 13 residues. Per germline, CDR1 SGDLS and CDR2 YYNGEE. As DNA, the CDR3 is TGTGCCAGCAGCGAACAGGGGAGCACTGAAGCTTTCTTT. Amino acid sequence: CASSEQGSTEAFF.

V and J are TRBV11-3 and TRBJ2-1; maybe TRBD2 (6 bases). This CDR3 spans 13 amino acids. Trimming took off 0 bases at V and 15 bases at J, with 15 bases between the two ends. Germline V CDR1 and CDR2: SGHNT, YENEEA. The CDR3 protein is CASSLDERDSLFF. As DNA, the CDR3 is TGTGCCAGCAGCTTAGACGAGAGGGACTCCTTGTTCTTC.

This clonotype was seen many times. The V and J genes are TRBV7-2 and TRBJ2-5; a possible D gene is TRBD1 (5 bases). CDR1 is SGHTA, CDR2 FQGNSA, per germline. V shed 2 bases and J shed 1 base, with 20 bases lying between them. The CDR3 runs 18 residues. CDR3 DNA sequence: TGTGCCAGCAGCTTAAGGCCCCCCGTCGACAGCCCCCAAGAGACCCAGTACTTC. Protein product: CASSLRPPVDSPQETQYF. The full variable domain, rest sourced from reference TRBV7-2 and TRBJ2-5, is GAGVSQSPSNKVTEKGKDVELRCDPISGHTALYWYRQSLGQGLEFLIYFQGNSAPDKSGLPSDRFSAERTGGSVSTLTIQRTQQEDSAVYLCASSLRPPVDSPQETQYFGPGTRLLVL.

The J gene is TRBJ2-1, the V gene TRBV6-1, with D perhaps given as TRBD1 or TRBD2 (5 bases each). With 4 bases removed from V and 0 bases from J, the gap between germline ends came to 10 bases. CDR3 size: 15 residues. Looked up from germline, CDR1 is MNHNS and CDR2 is SASEGT. Here the CDR3 reads CASSGDGFSYNEQFF. For the CDR3, the DNA is TGTGCCAGCAGTGGGGACGGCTTCTCCTACAATGAGCAGTTCTTC.

This clonotype was counted between two and nine times. This chain joins TRBV6-1 and TRBJ1-4; D unclear. This CDR3 region has 12 residues. The V end was cut by 2 bases, the J end by 8 bases, with 6 bases between. From germline, CDR1 is MNHNS and CDR2 SASEGT. The CDR3 DNA sequence: TGTGCCAGCAGTGAAATTAAGGAAAAACTGTTTTTT. This encodes CASSEIKEKLFF.

On this clonotype itself: A much larger clone is a single base away; this may be a read error. For the CDR3, the DNA is TGTGCCAGCAGCAAGATGGGACCAGCGAAGTTCTTC. The encoded protein is CASSKMGPAKFF. The rearrangement joins TRBV28 to TRBJ2-1; possibly TRBD1 or TRBD2 for D (5 bases each). The CDR3 extends over 12 amino acids. The germline gives CDR1 MDHEN, CDR2 SYDVKM. With 6 bases removed from V and 14 bases from J, the gap between germline ends came to 17 bases.

The CDR3 region is CASSFLLAGGVTGELFF. The CDR3 DNA follows: TGTGCCAGCAGTTTCCTACTAGCGGGAGGGGTCACCGGGGAGCTGTTTTTT. The chain joins TRBV27 to TRBJ2-2; 13 nucleotides line up with TRBD2. V dropped 3 bases and J dropped 4; count of bases not matched to a gene: 5. Germline V gene lookup returns CDR1 MNHEY and CDR2 SMNVEV (reference sequence). The CDR3 is 17 amino acids.

The chain combines TRBV2 with TRBJ2-5; possible D gene TRBD1, 7 bases. Deletions cut 6 bases from V and 0 bases from J, with 17 bases between. Germline V gene sequence: CDR1 SNHLY, CDR2 FYNNEI. The CDR3 has 16 residues. The CDR3: CASSPSTGRYQETQYF. The DNA of the CDR3 is TGTGCCAGCAGCCCTTCGACAGGGAGGTACCAAGAGACCCAGTACTTC.

This clonotype was seen a few times. The rearrangement uses TRBV19 and TRBJ2-1, with 8 bases identical to TRBD2. Trimming cost V 7 bases and J 3 bases; bases outside gene matches: 17. The CDR3 contains 18 residues. CDR1 is LNHDA and CDR2 is SQIVND in the germline V gene (reference sequence). The CDR3: CASMGTLGVAGIYNEQFF. The CDR3 nucleotides read TGTGCCAGTATGGGAACCCTCGGTGTAGCGGGGATCTACAATGAGCAGTTCTTC.

This clonotype was counted many times. The J gene is TRBJ2-7, the V gene TRBV6-1, with TRBD1 identical over 9 bases. This CDR3 is built from 15 residues. Germline CDR1 MNHNS, CDR2 SASEGT. V shed 5 bases, J shed 1 base, and the junction held 6 bases outside the gene matches. CDR3 nucleotide sequence: TGTGCCAGCAGTCTCCCGGGGACAGGGTCCTACGAGCAGTACTTC. It translates to CASSLPGTGSYEQYF.

The chain carries TRBV29-1 and TRBJ2-2; 15 bases fit TRBD2. The CDR3 covers 16 residues. After removal of 5 bases from V and 7 bases from J, the junction contained 8 bases not matched to a gene. Per germline, CDR1 SQVTM and CDR2 ANQGSEA. CDR3 nucleotide sequence: TGCAGCGTTCAGGGGGGACTAGCGGGAGGAGGCGGGGAGCTGTTTTTT. Its protein product is CSVQGGLAGGGGELFF.

In its sample, this clonotype was seen a few times. The junction shows a germline mismatch at one end, possibly a read error. The genes are TRBV2 and TRBJ2-3; 9 nucleotides agree with TRBD1. Germline V gene sequence: CDR1 SNHLY, CDR2 FYNNEI. The CDR3 has 14 residues. Written as DNA, the CDR3 is TGTGCCAGTTCGCGACAGGGGGGCACAGATGCGCAGTATTTT. Protein sequence: CASSRQGGTDAQYF.

The gene calls are TRBV7-9 and TRBJ1-2; no clear D gene. The CDR3 has 16 amino acids. From germline, CDR1 is SEHNR and CDR2 FQNEAQ (reference sequence). V lost 4 bases, J lost 3 bases, and 18 bases lay in between. The CDR3 region is CASSSSRASADYGYTF. The CDR3 nucleotides read TGTGCCAGCAGCTCATCCCGGGCCTCGGCGGACTATGGCTACACCTTC.

This clonotype was picked up a small number of times. The rearrangement links TRBV2 to TRBJ2-7, with TRBD1 identical over 9 bases. Per germline, CDR1 SNHLY and CDR2 FYNNEI. The CDR3 is made up of 15 amino acids. J gave up 4 bases and V 8 bases, and 12 bases lay outside the gene matches. CDR3 nucleotides: TGTGCCAGCCGAAGAATGGGACAGGGCTTTTACGAGCAGTACTTC. Its protein product is CASRRMGQGFYEQYF.

The chain combines TRBV28 with TRBJ1-2; D is ambiguous. Germline assignment: CDR1 MDHEN and CDR2 SYDVKM. This CDR3 has 12 amino acids. V lost 6 bases and J lost 6, with 11 bases in between. The CDR3 is CASRGRSNGYTF. CDR3 bases: TGTGCCAGCAGAGGCAGAAGTAATGGCTACACCTTC.

The rearrangement joins TRBV20-1 to TRBJ2-7; weak D call: TRBD2 (5 bases). The CDR3 spans 15 residues. Germline CDR1 reads DFQATT; CDR2 reads SNEGSKA (reference sequence). The V and J ends lost 6 bases and 3 bases respectively, with 21 bases between them. CDR3 coding DNA: TGCAGTGCCACTACGGGAAAAGGGAGCGGCTACGAGCAGTACTTC. It encodes CSATTGKGSGYEQYF.

This clonotype came up a few times. The gene calls are TRBV4-3 and TRBJ2-2; tentatively, D is TRBD1 or TRBD2 (5 bases each). V gave up 5 bases and J gave up 5 bases, with 12 bases separating them. This CDR3 contains 14 residues. Germline values: CDR1 LGHNA, CDR2 YSLEER. CDR3 nucleotides: TGCGCCAGCAGCGTCCTCGGGGCGACCGGGGAGCTGTTTTTT. This encodes CASSVLGATGELFF.

This clonotype has a handful of counts. The rearrangement links TRBV3-1 to TRBJ2-1; 10 nucleotides match TRBD1. The germline gives CDR1 LGHDT, CDR2 YNNKEL (reference sequence). V shed 2 bases, J shed 12 bases, and the junction held 7 bases outside the gene matches. The length of the CDR3 is 14 residues. Here the CDR3 DNA reads TGTGCCAGCAGCCAACTAGACAGGGGGCGCGGGCAGTTCTTC. Amino acid sequence: CASSQLDRGRGQFF.

The CDR3, as DNA: TGTGCCAGCAGCCAAGACTCGGCGCAGACCCAGTACTTC. The encoded protein is CASSQDSAQTQYF. The chain recombines TRBV14 with TRBJ2-5; D not certain. Trimming took 0 bases from V and 6 from J, leaving 8 bases between them. Germline-derived CDR1 and CDR2 are SGHDN and FVKESK. This CDR3 has 13 amino acids. Supplemented by reference TRBV14 and TRBJ2-5, the full variable domain reads EAGVTQFPSHSVIEKGQTVTLRCDPISGHDNLYWYRRVMGKEIKFLLHFVKESKQDESGMPNNRFLAERTGGTYSTLKVQPAELEDSGVYFCASSQDSAQTQYFGPGTRLLVL.